The 4 T cell receptor beta chains given below trace back to one sample, sequenced in a study of cytomegalovirus exposure and HLA in healthy donors. The PCR made use of 60 Vbeta and 13 Jbeta primers. Produced via immunoSEQ multiplex PCR; TCRdb's table is partial and in-frame only. The table includes a few hundred thousand clones, around four fifths detected once. Material for sequencing was PBMCs. Receptors were obtained from a middle-aged woman in good health and CMV-seropositive.

CDR3 in amino acids: CASSEADRGFPDTQYF. CDR3 coding DNA: TGTGCCAGCAGTGAAGCGGACAGGGGATTTCCGGATACGCAGTATTTT. The chain recombines TRBV6-1 with TRBJ2-3, with TRBD1 matching over 9 bases. V dropped 0 bases and J dropped 6; count of bases not matched to a gene: 7. The germline V gene has CDR1 MNHNS and CDR2 SASEGT. The CDR3 sequence is 16 residues long.

This clone was counted a few times. The rearrangement uses TRBV4-2 and TRBJ2-1; TRBD2 matches 12 bases. The CDR3 runs 16 residues. Trimming removed 1 base from V and 8 bases from J; junction bases left unmatched: 6. The germline gives CDR1 LGHNA, CDR2 YNFKEQ. The CDR3 is CASSQVTSGSADEQFF. CDR3 bases: TGTGCCAGCAGCCAAGTGACTAGCGGGAGTGCGGATGAGCAGTTCTTC.

This chain uses TRBV19 with TRBJ2-7, with 7 bases matching TRBD1. V shed 6 bases and J 7 bases; nucleotides not matched to a gene: 12. The germline CDR1 and CDR2 sequences are LNHDA and SQIVND (reference sequence). This CDR3 is 14 amino acids long. Here the CDR3 DNA reads TGTGCCAGTAGGAGACAGGGAGTCTCGGGGGAGCAGTACTTC. Translation gives CASRRQGVSGEQYF.

The chain recombines TRBV5-5 with TRBJ2-7; tentative D call: TRBD2 (5 bases). The CDR3 spans 15 residues. The germline CDR1 and CDR2 sequences are SGHKS and YYEKEE (reference sequence). The V end was cut by 0 bases, the J end by 4 bases, with 14 bases between. The CDR3 region has the DNA TGTGCCAGCAGCTTGGCCGGCGGGCAGCTATACGAGCAGTACTTC. Amino acids: CASSLAGGQLYEQYF.